These 18 T cell receptor beta chains were all obtained from the same sample, sequenced in a study of vaccination and CD4 T cells after COVID-19. Time point given: late sampling 161 to 241 days after vaccination in a few convalescent patients. TCRdb reanalysed the PCR reads using MiXCR and keeps one entry per CDR3 protein. Among about 30,000 distinct CDR3 sequences listed, 50% were seen once. This specimen was CD4+ T cells from blood, taken about 7 months after SARS-CoV-2 vaccination. These receptors all come from a human donor who had recovered from COVID-19.

The gene calls are TRBV7-9 and TRBJ1-1; 7 positions match TRBD1. The trim removed 2 bases at V and 4 bases at J, leaving 4 bases unmatched. The length of the CDR3 is 14 residues. CDR1 and CDR2 (germline): SEHNR, FQNEAQ (reference sequence). In nucleotides, the CDR3 is TGTGCCAGCAGCTTAACAGGGGTAGTCACTGAAGCTTTCTTT. It codes for CASSLTGVVTEAFF.

The V call is TRBV19, the J call TRBJ1-5; possibly TRBD1 for D (5 bases). Germline V gene lookup returns CDR1 LNHDA and CDR2 SQIVND (reference sequence). V lost 6 bases and J 1 base, leaving 7 bases between the germline ends. This CDR3 has 13 residues. This chain's CDR3 is CASSGGSNQPQHF. Written as DNA, the CDR3 is TGTGCCAGTAGCGGGGGGAGCAATCAGCCCCAGCATTTT.

The chain uses TRBV20-1 and TRBJ2-7; 7 bases map to TRBD1. Germline V gene data show CDR1 as DFQATT and CDR2 as SNEGSKA (reference sequence). V trimming: 6 bases; J trimming: 0 bases; junction bases outside the gene matches: 5. This CDR3 comprises 13 residues. CDR3 sequence (DNA): TGCAGTGCGAGGGCAGGGGGCTCCTACGAGCAGTACTTC. The encoded protein is CSARAGGSYEQYF.

The CDR3 sequence is CSASGREWHEQFF. CDR3 sequence (DNA): TGCAGTGCTAGCGGGCGGGAGTGGCATGAGCAGTTCTTC. V and J are TRBV20-1 and TRBJ2-1; TRBD2 agrees at 7 bases. Trimming at V came to 3 bases and at J to 8 bases, leaving 7 bases not matched to a gene. Germline assignment: CDR1 DFQATT and CDR2 SNEGSKA (reference sequence). The CDR3 is 13 residues long.

The chain recombines TRBV19 with TRBJ2-5; D remains unclear. Trimming removed 1 base at V and 3 bases at J, with 6 bases between. From germline, CDR1 is LNHDA and CDR2 SQIVND (reference sequence). The CDR3 has 13 amino acids. The DNA of the CDR3 is TGTGCCAGTAGTATAGTGGGAAAAGAGACCCAGTACTTC. Translated: CASSIVGKETQYF.

The rearrangement links TRBV29-1 to TRBJ2-5, with a tentative D call TRBD2 (6 bases). This CDR3 spans 13 amino acids. Germline CDR1 reads SQVTM; CDR2 reads ANQGSEA. V was pared by 4 bases and J by 1 base, with 10 bases between. The CDR3 DNA is TGCAGCGTTGTGGAGGGCAGCCAAGAGACCCAGTACTTC. This codes for CSVVEGSQETQYF. Full variable domain (missing parts from reference TRBV29-1 and TRBJ2-5): SAVISQKPSRDICQRGTSLTIQCQVDSQVTMMFWYRQQPGQSLTLIATANQGSEATYESGFVIDKFPISRPNLTFSTLTVSNMSPEDSSIYLCSVVEGSQETQYFGPGTRLLVL.

This clonotype has a handful of counts. The V gene is TRBV7-2, the J gene TRBJ1-6; D is possibly TRBD1 (6 bases). Germline loops: CDR1 SGHTA, CDR2 FQGNSA. CDR3 length: 18 residues. Trimming took off 2 bases at V and 3 bases at J, with 17 bases between the two ends. This CDR3 is CASSLLGRGLSYNSPLHF. The CDR3 DNA reads as TGTGCCAGCAGCTTATTGGGCAGGGGATTGAGCTATAATTCACCCCTCCACTTT.

This clonotype was detected a few times. The chain links TRBV6-2 or TRBV6-3 to TRBJ2-3, with D perhaps TRBD2 (5 bases). Between the trimmed V and J ends, which lost 7 bases and 2 bases, there was a span of 10 bases. Germline V CDR1 and CDR2: MNHEY, SVGEGT. The CDR3 loop spans 13 amino acids. For the CDR3, the DNA is TGTGCCAGCACACGGGGAGTCACAGATACGCAGTATTTT. Amino acid sequence: CASTRGVTDTQYF.

This clonotype was observed a few times. The rearrangement links TRBV7-9 to TRBJ1-1; D possibly corresponds to TRBD1 (6 bases). From germline, CDR1 is SEHNR and CDR2 FQNEAQ (reference sequence). The ends were cut back, 6 bases at V and 0 bases at J, with 14 bases in the middle. CDR3 size: 15 residues. This chain's CDR3 is CASRPGVRMNTEAFF. In DNA form, the CDR3 reads TGTGCCAGCAGACCAGGGGTTAGGATGAACACTGAAGCTTTCTTT.

The chain carries TRBV28 and TRBJ1-5; D gene ambiguous. Germline CDR1 and CDR2: MDHEN and SYDVKM. The CDR3 loop spans 15 amino acids. V was cut by 2 bases and J by 6 bases, with 14 bases left in between. In nucleotides, the CDR3 is TGTGCCAGCAGTTTAGCCGACCAGTACAGTCAGCCCCAGCATTTT. Residues: CASSLADQYSQPQHF.

V gene TRBV20-1 combines with J gene TRBJ1-5; TRBD1 is a possible D gene (6 bases). The CDR3 runs 13 residues. The germline V gene has CDR1 DFQATT and CDR2 SNEGSKA (reference sequence). The V and J ends lost 3 bases and 2 bases respectively, with 8 bases between them. The CDR3 protein is CSARPGGNQPQHF. Here the CDR3 DNA reads TGCAGTGCTAGGCCAGGGGGCAATCAGCCCCAGCATTTT.

This chain links TRBV12-3 or TRBV12-4 with TRBJ2-5, with 7 bases that match TRBD2. V trimming: 9 bases; J trimming: 7 bases; junction bases outside the gene matches: 8. The CDR3 contains 12 residues. The CDR3 DNA sequence: TGTGCCAGTGCTAGCGGTCAGGGGACCCAGTACTTC. It codes for CASASGQGTQYF.

This clonotype was observed a handful of times. J is TRBJ1-5 and V is TRBV27, with D perhaps TRBD1 (6 bases). Trimming removed 6 bases at V and 12 bases at J, with 15 bases between. The CDR3 spans 12 residues. Per the germline V gene, CDR1 is MNHEY and CDR2 is SMNVEV (reference sequence). CDR3 residues: CASSKQGMVQHF. CDR3 nucleotides: TGTGCCAGCAGCAAACAGGGTATGGTCCAGCATTTT.

The V and J genes are TRBV29-1 and TRBJ1-1; D might be TRBD1 (6 bases). V lost 0 bases and J 4 bases, leaving 6 bases between the germline ends. The CDR3 is made up of 12 amino acids. CDR1 and CDR2 (germline): SQVTM, ANQGSEA. Here the CDR3 reads CSVEEGATEAFF. For the CDR3, the DNA is TGCAGCGTTGAAGAGGGGGCCACTGAAGCTTTCTTT.

This chain links TRBV20-1 with TRBJ2-7; either TRBD1 or TRBD2 may supply D (5 bases each). Trimming took off 5 bases at V and 0 bases at J, with 11 bases between the two ends. This CDR3 spans 13 amino acids. Per germline, CDR1 DFQATT and CDR2 SNEGSKA (reference sequence). The CDR3 spells CSAPGTDSYEQYF. The CDR3 DNA reads TGCAGTGCTCCCGGGACGGACTCCTACGAGCAGTACTTC.

This clonotype was picked up a small number of times. The chain recombines TRBV20-1 with TRBJ2-1; D might be TRBD2 (6 bases). V gave up 3 bases and J gave up 7 bases, with 16 bases separating them. The CDR3 is 14 residues long. The V gene's germline CDR1 is DFQATT and CDR2 SNEGSKA (reference sequence). The CDR3 is CSARIFWEENEQFF. Here the CDR3 DNA reads TGCAGTGCTAGGATCTTTTGGGAGGAGAATGAGCAGTTCTTC.

This clonotype has a handful of counts. This chain joins TRBV6-1 and TRBJ1-1, with D possibly matching TRBD1 (5 bases). The CDR3 loop spans 13 amino acids. Germline V CDR1 and CDR2: MNHNS, SASEGT. V lost 8 bases, J lost 3 bases, and 13 bases lay in between. This chain's CDR3 is CASRHGGDTEAFF. The CDR3 bases are TGTGCCAGCCGCCACGGGGGGGACACTGAAGCTTTCTTT.

The chain joins TRBV28 to TRBJ2-1; D uncertain. The CDR3 consists of 13 residues. V was shortened by 5 bases and J by 0 bases, with 5 bases between the two germline ends. The germline gives CDR1 MDHEN, CDR2 SYDVKM. The CDR3 loop reads CASSVVSYNEQFF. The CDR3 DNA sequence: TGTGCCAGCAGTGTAGTCTCCTACAATGAGCAGTTCTTC.